This entry describes one T cell receptor (beta chain). Its specific antigen is unknown. Within one base of it there is no much larger clone, and no base qualities were kept. The sample comes from a study of post-analysis software for immune sequencing data (dated by TCRdb to the mid-2010s). About the investigation overall: Relapsing-remitting, secondary progressive and progressive-relapsing multiple sclerosis were recorded as disease courses, and subtype annotation was lacking for some patients. A subset of samples was prepared in parallel using single-end sample barcoding, then pooled and co-amplified after Illumina adapter ligation. Patient repertoires were compared against about a dozen previously published healthy control repertoires from donors aged roughly 6 to 28 years.

CDR1 and CDR2, looked up from the germline V gene, are SGHRS and YFSETQ. The CDR3 has 12 amino acids, counting the end cysteine and phenylalanine. The only DNA kept is the CDR3, 36 bases in frame from the first base. V gives up 0 bases and J gives up 9 bases, and the segment between their germline ends measures 8 bases. To demonstrate the VDJtools post-analysis software, the study profiled TCR beta repertoires from the peripheral blood of around 13 young patients with multiple sclerosis. The multiple sclerosis patients were children and adolescents ranging in age from roughly 6 to 15 years. The library was made by PCR. Instrument used: Illumina HiSeq 2500. Unique molecular identifiers were incorporated into TCR beta cDNA libraries to reduce PCR and sequencing biases. Roughly 500,000 cDNA molecules were obtained per 1 to 10 million input T cells, so each molecule approximated one T cell. The patient libraries were prepared and sequenced using the same protocol as the earlier healthy control dataset. Within a given batch, samples were prepared together, multiplexed and sequenced on the same HiSeq lane. The original methods were these. Raw barcoded reads were processed with MIGEC, discarding single-read molecular identifier groups before consensus assembly and CDR3 extraction. VDJtools was used for post-analysis of the clonotype tables, and diversity was normalized by down-sampling every dataset to the size of the smallest sample. In repertoire overlap clustering, CDR3 amino acid sequences, but not nucleotide sequences, were matched to correct batch-related cross-sample contamination. The public reads were run again by TCRdb, first through fastp at Q25 and then through MiXCR, and only productive beta chains were kept. Each entry merges the rows of one CDR3 protein and shows their most common DNA and genes. TCRdb assigned the V and J calls; the authors' analysis was not used. The table for this sample lists around 200,000 distinct CDR3 sequences; 29% of them were counted only once. Of the sample, 3% to 3.5% falls within the top ten clones.

On the study overall, not on this receptor specifically: The multiple sclerosis patient group was slightly younger than the control group. Four to six TRBV segments, including TRBV5-6, TRBV5-1 and TRBV20-1, were significantly more frequent in patients than controls. Strong co-clustering of samples prepared in the same batch was shown by direct clustering with F measure, prompting a batch-effect correction. Multiple sclerosis patients had significantly lower normalized Chao1 diversity than controls, a result that suggests substantial peripheral T-cell clonal expansion.

The TCR sequence derives from a girl under 18 with multiple sclerosis. The V and J segments used are TRBV5-1 and TRBJ2-3; no D gene can be assigned with confidence. The sequenced material came from blood. In nucleotide form, the sequence is TGCGCCAGCAGCTTGGAGAAGGGCACGCAGTATTTT. The resulting protein is CASSLEKGTQYF. Joined to the reference TRBV5-1 and TRBJ2-3 proteins, this CDR3 gives the full variable domain: KAGVTQTPRYLIKTRGQQVTLSCSPISGHRSVSWYQQTPGQGLQFLFEYFSETQRNKGNFPGRFSGRQFSNSRSEMNVSTLELGDSALYLCASSLEKGTQYFGPGTRLTVL.